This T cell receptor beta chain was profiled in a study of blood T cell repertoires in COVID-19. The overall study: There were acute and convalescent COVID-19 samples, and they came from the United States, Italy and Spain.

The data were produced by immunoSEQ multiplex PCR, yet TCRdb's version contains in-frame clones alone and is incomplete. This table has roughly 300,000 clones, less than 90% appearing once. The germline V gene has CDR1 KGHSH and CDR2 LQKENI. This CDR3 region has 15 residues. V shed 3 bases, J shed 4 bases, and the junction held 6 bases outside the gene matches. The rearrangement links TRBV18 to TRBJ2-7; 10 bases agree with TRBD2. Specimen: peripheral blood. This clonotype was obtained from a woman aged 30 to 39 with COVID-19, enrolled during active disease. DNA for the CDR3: TGTGCCAGCTCACCTACGCCTAGCGGGGGTTACGAGCAGTACTTC. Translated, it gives CASSPTPSGGYEQYF.